Shown below are 15 T cell receptor beta chains from a single sample sequenced in a study of Ad26.COV2.S vaccination and SARS-CoV-2 variants. Treatment denoted: roughly 20 received Ad26.COV2.S at low or high dose, single or two shots; about 5 received placebo; per-sample allocation not given. Samples were taken on day 63 after the first vaccine or placebo injection. The method was immunoSEQ multiplex PCR; TCRdb's version includes in-frame clones alone and lacks a portion of them. The repertoire holds some 350,000 clones, with about nine tenths as singletons. The sequencing used peripheral blood, collected in a trial of Ad26.COV2.S vaccine versus placebo. Receptor source: a person aged 18-60 years who received the Ad26.COV2.S COVID-19 vaccine or a placebo.

The chain employs TRBV4-3 and TRBJ1-2; no firm D call. The CDR3 runs to 15 residues. V was clipped by 0 bases and J by 5 bases, with 13 bases between them. Germline CDR1 is LGHNA and CDR2 is YSLEER. CDR3 region: CASSQDPGSLYGYTF. In DNA, the CDR3 is TGCGCCAGCAGCCAAGACCCCGGGAGTCTTTATGGCTACACCTTC.

The chain recombines TRBV29-1 with TRBJ2-5, with D unresolved. The V end was cut by 0 bases, the J end by 0 bases, with 8 bases between. The CDR3 is 14 amino acids. Germline V gene sequence: CDR1 SQVTM, CDR2 ANQGSEA. In DNA form, the CDR3 reads TGCAGCGTTGAAGATCGAACAGACCAAGAGACCCAGTACTTC. The encoded protein is CSVEDRTDQETQYF.

This chain links TRBV13 with TRBJ1-1; unclear D gene. V lost 0 bases and J 2 bases, leaving 10 bases between the germline ends. CDR1 is PRHDT and CDR2 is FYEKMQ in the germline V gene (reference sequence). The CDR3 totals 15 residues. CDR3 bases: TGTGCCAGCAGCTTAGGCCCAGGCAGTAACACTGAAGCTTTCTTT. Protein sequence: CASSLGPGSNTEAFF.

In this sample, this clone turned up once. V and J are TRBV12-3 or TRBV12-4 and TRBJ2-3, with unresolved D. The CDR3 loop spans 13 amino acids. V lost 7 bases to trimming and J lost 4 bases, with 12 bases between them. The CDR3 spells CASTAGLADTQYF. The CDR3 bases are TGTGCCAGCACCGCCGGTCTGGCAGATACGCAGTATTTT.

The chain uses TRBV28 and TRBJ2-1; 7 positions match TRBD2. This CDR3 is 16 amino acids long. J lost 7 bases, V lost 6 bases, and 15 bases had no gene match. CDR1 is MDHEN and CDR2 is SYDVKM in the germline V gene. CDR3 residues: CASSPMGEGHGNEQFF. DNA of the CDR3: TGTGCCAGCAGCCCGATGGGGGAGGGCCACGGGAATGAGCAGTTCTTC.

This chain connects TRBV19 to TRBJ2-2, with D hard to call. Per germline, CDR1 LNHDA and CDR2 SQIVND (reference sequence). The CDR3 consists of 12 residues. Trimming shortened V by 3 bases and J by 3 bases, and 2 bases separated the two germline ends. The CDR3 region is CASSMYTGELFF. CDR3 DNA sequence: TGTGCCAGTAGTATGTACACCGGGGAGCTGTTTTTT.

V gene TRBV9 combines with J gene TRBJ1-1; D unclear. In germline, CDR1 is SGDLS, CDR2 YYNGEE. This CDR3 contains 15 residues. V was trimmed by 0 bases and J by 1 base, leaving 10 bases between them. The DNA for the CDR3 is TGTGCCAGCAGCGTAGTAGAGGGTGCGAACACTGAAGCTTTCTTT. Amino acids: CASSVVEGANTEAFF.

The J gene is TRBJ1-1, the V gene TRBV20-1; a possible D gene is TRBD1 (5 bases). The V end lost 4 bases, the J end lost 3 bases, and 6 bases lay between the germline ends. This CDR3 region has 11 residues. The V gene's germline CDR1 is DFQATT and CDR2 SNEGSKA (reference sequence). CDR3 nucleotides: TGCAGTGCTACGGGGGACACTGAAGCTTTCTTT. Residues: CSATGDTEAFF.

This clone was picked up one time. The V and J genes are TRBV7-8 and TRBJ2-3; D is undetermined. CDR1 is SGHVS and CDR2 is FQNEAQ in the germline V gene. V was pared by 2 bases and J by 3 bases, with 12 bases between. This CDR3 comprises 15 residues. Here the CDR3 reads CASSLLRAATDTQYF. CDR3 sequence (DNA): TGTGCCAGCAGCTTACTCCGGGCGGCAACAGATACGCAGTATTTT.

The chain joins TRBV10-1 to TRBJ2-1, with 10 bases matching TRBD2. Looked up from germline, CDR1 is WNHNN and CDR2 is SYGVQD (reference sequence). The V segment lost 9 bases and the J segment 5 bases; nucleotides outside the gene matches: 7. The CDR3 covers 14 residues. The CDR3 nucleotides read TGCGCCAGTCCGACTAGCGGGCCGAACAATGAGCAGTTCTTC. Translation: CASPTSGPNNEQFF.

The chain combines TRBV7-2 with TRBJ1-2; 7 nucleotides match TRBD1. Germline V gene sequence: CDR1 SGHTA, CDR2 FQGNSA. The CDR3 sequence is 13 residues long. After removal of 3 bases from V and 4 bases from J, the junction contained 2 bases not matched to a gene. In DNA form, the CDR3 reads TGTGCCAGCAGCTTGGGGACAGTCTATGGCTACACCTTC. This codes for CASSLGTVYGYTF.

This clone was recorded only once. The chain has TRBV3-1 (or the pseudogene TRBV3-2) and TRBJ1-3; TRBD1 matches 9 bases. The CDR3 consists of 19 residues. Trimming removed 4 bases from V and 0 bases from J; junction bases left unmatched: 13. From germline, CDR1 is LGHDT and CDR2 YNNKEL (reference sequence). The CDR3 DNA follows: TGTGCCAGCAGCCCCTGGGACAGGGCCTCCACGGACTCTGGAAACACCATATATTTT. Translated, it gives CASSPWDRASTDSGNTIYF.

The chain couples TRBV7-2 to TRBJ2-1; 9 bases align to TRBD2. The CDR3 has 15 amino acids. V gave up 5 bases and J gave up 6 bases; unmatched junction bases: 8. Germline V gene sequence: CDR1 SGHTA, CDR2 FQGNSA. CDR3 amino acids: CASSPWSGGFNEQFF. In nucleotides, the CDR3 is TGTGCCAGCAGCCCCTGGAGCGGGGGGTTCAATGAGCAGTTCTTC.

In its sample, this clone was seen a few times. CDR3 sequence: CASSGGGDSDTQYF. CDR3 coding DNA: TGTGCCAGTTCGGGTGGTGGGGACTCAGATACGCAGTATTTT. This chain uses TRBV19 with TRBJ2-3; perhaps TRBD2 as D (6 bases). The germline CDR1 and CDR2 sequences are LNHDA and SQIVND (reference sequence). Between the trimmed V and J ends, which lost 8 bases and 4 bases, there was a span of 16 bases. The CDR3 runs to 14 residues.

J is TRBJ2-3 and V is TRBV11-2, with a tentative D call TRBD1 (8 bases). Germline CDR1 SGHAT, CDR2 FQNNGV. This CDR3 has 17 amino acids. Trimming stripped 4 bases from V and 2 bases from J, with 19 bases between. For the CDR3, the DNA is TGTGCCAGCAGCTCACAGGGGGAGGGGACCTCCACAGATACGCAGTATTTT. Its protein is CASSSQGEGTSTDTQYF.